This TCR beta chain was retrieved from a study of identical twins. Study conclusions and caveats: Memory repertoires lacked the insertion deficit that abundant cord blood beta clonotypes showed. With monozygotic twins, out-of-frame TCR alpha sharing exceeded what models estimated.

Trimming removed 5 bases at V and 0 bases at J, with 21 bases between. The germline gives CDR1 SGHDT, CDR2 YYEEEE. CDR3 size: 19 residues. This clonotype was counted between two and nine times. Its specificity is unknown. TCRdb re-called the 5' RACE reads through MiXCR, storing one row per CDR3 protein. The sample comprises 1.5 million or so distinct CDR3 sequences, about 31% of which are singletons, and roughly 0.3% rests with the top ten. With no exceptions, donors were healthy Caucasians. The chain employs TRBV5-6 and TRBJ2-6; D is unclear. The TCR comes from a newborn girl in good health. Material: cord blood. The CDR3 here is CASSIFGVVPSSGANVLTF. CDR3 bases: TGTGCCAGCAGTATCTTTGGAGTGGTTCCGAGCTCTGGGGCCAACGTCCTGACTTTC.